This TCR beta chain was obtained from a study of human T cells and chemical hapten exposure (dated by TCRdb to about 2021). General notes on the study: For sensitization, 2% DPC in acetone was applied to a 2 cm by 2 cm area of upper inner arm skin. Patients additionally received weekly therapeutic DPC doses to the scalp throughout the approximately 22-week study period. Patch testing was performed on the upper back with Finn chambers containing 0.01% DPC, and the patch tests were scored after 6 days according to International Contact Dermatitis Research Group standards. Most of the patients in the cohort were female, and the cohort covered alopecia areata with under or over 50% scalp involvement, alopecia totalis and alopecia universalis. Libraries were pooled for sequencing, and variation in per-sample TCR yields was attributed mainly to small differences in library volumes within the pool. This study followed changes in the peripheral blood TCR repertoire in vivo during primary and secondary sensitization of alopecia patients to the hapten diphenylcyclopropenone (DPC). Blood samples were taken from patients before sensitization (week 0) and then at 2, 6 and about 24 weeks after DPC sensitization. Nearly 30 alopecia patients gave blood for TCR sequencing at one to four time points (pre-sensitization, 2, 6 and 24 weeks).

As for this clonotype: The antigen it binds to is not known. Base qualities are missing; no much larger clone stands one base away.

The library was prepared using RACE. Data came from a NextSeq 500. Library preparation attached unique molecular identifiers to individual cDNA molecules for quantitative, reproducible TCR counting. For every blood RNA sample, sequencing covered both the TCR alpha and TCR beta chains. The source study handled its data this way. A median of roughly 100,000 TCRs per sample was observed, with a range of 23,224 to 690,600. V, J and CDR3 annotation of the TCR reads was performed with the Decombinator software suite. Every sample was subsampled to the same number of TCRs (28,000) for the PS versus PT1 abundance plots. Expanded TCRs were defined as absent before sensitization and observed at least eight times at the 2-week time point. TCRdb trimmed the raw reads at Q25, called clones with MiXCR and kept productive beta chains. One record per CDR3 amino acid sequence lists the most common genes and DNA. TCRdb, not the original authors, processed these V and J calls. The sample table holds some 81,000 distinct CDR3 sequences, of which around 10% were seen once. Around 1.6% of the sample is taken by the ten largest.

What the authors observed across the whole study: Patch test score correlated positively with the number of PT1 expanded TCRs, reaching significance at thresholds 8, 16 and 32 but not at 4. Because all patients had alopecia, a presumed autoimmune disease, the immune response of the patients might differ from that of healthy individuals. After repeated subsampling, changes were observed in the strength of the expansion versus patch-test correlation and in the threshold at which the correlation became significant. DPC sensitization did not change how many TCRs were above 1 in 1000 frequency, and no evidence was found of alterations in global repertoire structure. Expanded TCRs formed significantly more large CDR3 similarity clusters than pre-sensitization or healthy control sets, consistent with antigen-driven responses.

In the paper's terms, the time point label means: patch test 2, 6 weeks after DPC sensitization. This sample's treatment or condition label indicates: therapeutic diphenylcyclopropenone sensitization with weekly scalp DPC. At every patch-test visit, the blood draw took place before the patch test was put on. To be eligible, patients had to be aged 18 to 70, diagnosed with alopecia and judged suitable for DPC therapy, while pregnant patients were excluded. Total RNA was extracted from unfractionated whole blood collected in Tempus Blood RNA tubes. The germline V end is reduced by 5 bases and the J end by 11 bases; junction bases left unmatched: 19. The CDR1 and CDR2 encoded by the germline V gene are SGDLS and YYNGEE. The CDR3 has 16 amino acids, counting the end cysteine and phenylalanine. Only the CDR3 portion is preserved as DNA: 48 bases, with reading frame beginning at the first base.

This chain joins TRBV9 to TRBJ2-5; TRBD1 fits 9 bases in the junction. The sequencing used whole blood, collected in connection with sensitization to the hapten diphenylcyclopropenone (DPC). This clonotype originated in a man between 18 and 35 years old with alopecia areata. Some clones in this sample may be carry-over from other donors' samples. The sequenced DNA is TGTGCCAGCAGTTCGACAGCCGGGACAGGGCTTTCTCCGCAGTACTTC. It translates as CASSSTAGTGLSPQYF.